Each of the 21 T cell receptor beta chains below was sequenced from the same sample in a study of CD8+CD57+ T cells in acquired aplastic anemia. CDR3 and TCR beta VDJ profiling relied on genomic DNA as the template. Using its own MiXCR run on the reads, TCRdb lists one record per CDR3 protein. The sample comprises some 240,000 distinct CDR3 sequences, approximately 35% of which are singletons, and 0.9% to 1.2% rests with the top ten. The sequencing sample was made of sorted CD4+, CD8+, or CD8+CD57+ T cells (not recorded which) from PBMCs. These receptors originate from a human donor in good health, serving as a control.

The table lists this clonotype with many counts. The chain has TRBV9 and TRBJ2-4; 9 nucleotides match TRBD2. The CDR3 has 15 amino acids. The J segment lost 7 bases and the V segment lost 1 base, leaving 6 bases of the junction unmatched. The germline CDR1 and CDR2 sequences are SGDLS and YYNGEE. The CDR3 region is CASSVNAGGGNIQYF. The CDR3 DNA reads as TGTGCCAGCAGCGTAAACGCGGGAGGGGGGAACATTCAGTACTTC. Complete variable domain (other parts from reference TRBV9 and TRBJ2-4): DSGVTQTPKHLITATGQRVTLRCSPRSGDLSVYWYQQSLDQGLQFLIQYYNGEERAKGNILERFSAQQFPDLHSELNLSSLELGDSALYFCASSVNAGGGNIQYFGAGTRLSVL.

This clonotype was picked up a small number of times. V and J are TRBV2 and TRBJ2-5, with D unclear. Germline lookup yields CDR1 SNHLY and CDR2 FYNNEI. V was pared by 6 bases and J by 5 bases, with 13 bases between. This CDR3 has 13 amino acids. The DNA for the CDR3 is TGTGCCAGCAGCCTCTGGACCGCGGAGACCCAGTACTTC. As protein: CASSLWTAETQYF.

The sample holds a few counts of this clonotype. V usage is TRBV12-3 or TRBV12-4 and J usage is TRBJ1-1; possibly TRBD1 for D (5 bases). The V gene lost 6 bases and the J gene lost 1 base, with 12 bases spanning the gap. The CDR3 length is 14 residues. The CDR3 protein is CASSSTRGNTEAFF. CDR3 nucleotide sequence: TGTGCCAGCAGCTCGACTAGGGGGAACACTGAAGCTTTCTTT.

The chain is built from TRBV30 and TRBJ1-1, with 8 bases identical to TRBD1. Germline-derived CDR1 and CDR2 are GTSNPN and SVGIG (reference sequence). Trimming removed 5 bases from V and 0 bases from J; junction bases left unmatched: 5. The CDR3 is 14 residues long. CDR3 DNA sequence: TGTGCCTGGGACAGGGGACTCATGAACACTGAAGCTTTCTTT. Its protein is CAWDRGLMNTEAFF.

This clonotype was seen a handful of times. The chain is built from TRBV20-1 and TRBJ2-1; D gene ambiguous. The V and J ends lost 5 bases and 0 bases respectively, with 17 bases between them. Germline assignment: CDR1 DFQATT and CDR2 SNEGSKA (reference sequence). The CDR3 is 16 amino acids. As DNA, the CDR3 is TGCAGTGCTCGCAATCTCCTATTAAGCTCCTACAATGAGCAGTTCTTC. Amino acid sequence: CSARNLLLSSYNEQFF.

For this clonotype: The CDR3 end shows no conserved phenylalanine or tryptophan, and so a read error is likely. The chain uses TRBV10-3 and TRBJ1-5, with 11 bases lining up with TRBD1. In germline, CDR1 is ENHRY, CDR2 SYGVKD. J was trimmed by 7 bases and V by 10 bases; bases with no gene match: 6. The CDR3 is 13 residues long. CDR3 DNA sequence: TGTGCCAGCGGACAGGGGGCTAGGCAGCCCCAGCATCTT. This translates into CASGQGARQPQHL.

The J gene is TRBJ2-7, the V gene TRBV9; D not resolved. Germline-derived CDR1 and CDR2 are SGDLS and YYNGEE. Trimming cost V 0 bases and J 2 bases, with 9 bases left between them. The CDR3 sequence is 14 residues long. The CDR3 DNA sequence: TGTGCCAGCAGCGTAGCTCCTGAGGCCTACGAGCAGTACTTC. Residues: CASSVAPEAYEQYF. Filled out from reference TRBV9 and TRBJ2-7, the complete variable domain reads DSGVTQTPKHLITATGQRVTLRCSPRSGDLSVYWYQQSLDQGLQFLIQYYNGEERAKGNILERFSAQQFPDLHSELNLSSLELGDSALYFCASSVAPEAYEQYFGPGTRLTVT.

The chain carries TRBV2 and TRBJ1-2; D is possibly TRBD1 (5 bases). The CDR3 extends over 11 amino acids. Per germline, CDR1 SNHLY and CDR2 FYNNEI. With 8 bases removed from V and 4 bases from J, the gap between germline ends came to 8 bases. CDR3 in DNA: TGTGCCAGCGGCAGGGCCTATGGCTACACCTTC. It translates to CASGRAYGYTF.

For this clonotype: This may be a read error: a much more frequent sequence differs by one nucleotide. The CDR3 protein is CASSIWFNEELFF. The CDR3 region has the DNA TGTGCCAGTAGTATATGGTTTAATGAAGAACTGTTTTTT. This chain links TRBV19 with TRBJ1-4; no clear D gene. CDR1 LNHDA and CDR2 SQIVND come from the germline V gene (reference sequence). CDR3 length: 13 residues.

V and J are TRBV24-1 and TRBJ2-7, with 7 nucleotides matching TRBD1. Looked up from germline, CDR1 is KGHDR and CDR2 is SFDVKD. V lost 1 base, J lost 3 bases, and 20 bases stayed unmatched. The CDR3 sequence is 20 residues long. This chain's CDR3 is CATSDFGSVYRGDSGYEQYF. Written as DNA, the CDR3 is TGTGCCACCAGTGATTTCGGGTCGGTGTACAGGGGCGACTCTGGCTACGAGCAGTACTTC.

This clonotype was picked up a small number of times. The chain combines TRBV20-1 with TRBJ1-5, with D tentatively TRBD1 (5 bases). In germline, CDR1 is DFQATT, CDR2 SNEGSKA (reference sequence). The ends were cut back, 0 bases at V and 0 bases at J, with 18 bases in the middle. The CDR3 has 18 amino acids. The CDR3: CSARDPGLWGNSNQPQHF. CDR3 nucleotide sequence: TGCAGTGCTAGAGATCCAGGGCTATGGGGTAATAGCAATCAGCCCCAGCATTTT.

This clonotype has only a few counts. This chain connects TRBV30 to TRBJ2-3; D not resolved. Germline lookup yields CDR1 GTSNPN and CDR2 SVGIG (reference sequence). The CDR3 runs 14 residues. The V and J ends lost 4 bases and 0 bases respectively, with 11 bases between them. The CDR3 region is CAWTLGGSTDTQYF. The CDR3 bases are TGTGCCTGGACTCTCGGCGGTAGCACAGATACGCAGTATTTT.

The CDR3 region is CSASLTQGLEVYGYTF. CDR3 nucleotides: TGCAGTGCTAGTTTAACACAGGGGCTCGAGGTCTATGGCTACACCTTC. The rearrangement joins TRBV20-1 to TRBJ1-2, with 7 bases fitting TRBD1. This CDR3 comprises 16 residues. The ends lost 3 bases at V and 4 bases at J; junction bases unmatched: 14. Germline V CDR1 and CDR2: DFQATT, SNEGSKA (reference sequence).

This clonotype has ten or more counts. The V gene is TRBV7-8, the J gene TRBJ1-3, with a weak D call TRBD1 (6 bases). Trimming cost V 7 bases and J 4 bases, with 14 bases left between them. Germline CDR1 SGHVS, CDR2 FQNEAQ. CDR3 length: 14 residues. The CDR3 is CASMVGGAGNTIYF. CDR3 DNA: TGTGCCAGCATGGTGGGGGGGGCAGGAAACACCATATATTTT.

V gene TRBV24-1 combines with J gene TRBJ2-1; the D gene is possibly TRBD1 (5 bases). The CDR3 is 15 residues long. The germline V gene encodes CDR1 KGHDR and CDR2 SFDVKD. V gave up 2 bases and J gave up 12 bases, with 19 bases separating them. DNA for the CDR3: TGTGCCACCAGTGATTCGACAGTACCCACAGATACGCAGTTCTTC. This translates into CATSDSTVPTDTQFF.

CDR3 DNA sequence: TGTGCCAGCAGCCGCAACCAGGGGGAGCAGTACTTC. Protein product: CASSRNQGEQYF. The chain couples TRBV11-2 to TRBJ2-7, with D tentatively TRBD1 (6 bases). The germline V gene encodes CDR1 SGHAT and CDR2 FQNNGV. The CDR3 is 12 residues long. V lost 5 bases and J 7 bases, leaving 12 bases between the germline ends. The complete variable domain, with remaining parts taken from reference TRBV11-2 and TRBJ2-7, reads EAGVAQSPRYKIIEKRQSVAFWCNPISGHATLYWYQQILGQGPKLLIQFQNNGVVDDSQLPKDRFSAERLKGVDSTLKIQPAKLEDSAVYLCASSRNQGEQYFGPGTRLTVT.

There are a few counts of this clonotype. As DNA, the CDR3 is TGTGCCAGCAGTGGAACCCAAGAGACCCAGTACTTC. Encoded protein: CASSGTQETQYF. The genes are TRBV12-3 or TRBV12-4 and TRBJ2-5; D is unclear. The CDR3 sequence is 12 residues long. Trimming took 5 bases from V and 1 from J, leaving 5 bases between them.

In its sample, this clonotype was seen once. The chain's CDR3 is CATSRATGDYNEQFF. The DNA of the CDR3 is TGTGCCACCAGCAGAGCGACAGGGGACTACAATGAGCAGTTCTTC. V is TRBV15 and J is TRBJ2-1; 8 bases match TRBD1. Germline lookup yields CDR1 LNHNV and CDR2 YYDKDF (reference sequence). The CDR3 is 15 amino acids. The V segment lost 1 base and the J segment 3 bases; nucleotides outside the gene matches: 2.

The chain employs TRBV15 and TRBJ2-5; no clear D gene. CDR3 length: 13 residues. V was clipped by 0 bases and J by 5 bases, with 7 bases between them. Germline V lookup: CDR1 LNHNV, CDR2 YYDKDF (reference sequence). The DNA of the CDR3 is TGTGCCACCAGCAGAGATCCTGGGGAGACCCAGTACTTC. Protein: CATSRDPGETQYF.

J is TRBJ1-2 and V is TRBV29-1; D gene unclear. Germline V gives CDR1 SQVTM, CDR2 ANQGSEA. The CDR3 is 12 amino acids. Trimming removed 4 bases at V and 4 bases at J, with 10 bases between. CDR3 DNA sequence: TGCAGCGTTGTAGGCAGCTCCTATGGCTACACCTTC. It translates to CSVVGSSYGYTF.

This clonotype was seen ten or more times. V gene TRBV5-1 combines with J gene TRBJ2-7; 8 nucleotides line up with TRBD1. The CDR3 runs 15 residues. The V segment lost 0 bases and the J segment 4 bases; nucleotides outside the gene matches: 6. Germline V gene sequence: CDR1 SGHRS, CDR2 YFSETQ. CDR3 sequence: CASSLDQGAAYEQYF. Here the CDR3 DNA reads TGCGCCAGCAGCTTGGATCAGGGGGCAGCTTACGAGCAGTACTTC.